The sequence of this T cell receptor (beta chain) was determined in a study of T cell responses to AZD1222 COVID-19 vaccine. Profiling relied on immunoSEQ multiplex PCR, and the TCRdb table lists in-frame clones only, not all of them. The repertoire has around 130,000 clones, 93% of them found once; the top ten carry around 3.1%. In germline, CDR1 is MNHEY, CDR2 SVGEGT. The ends were cut back, 1 base at V and 6 bases at J, with 16 bases in the middle. This CDR3 region has 15 residues. The chain recombines TRBV6-2 or TRBV6-3 with TRBJ2-7; D not certain. Sequencing used peripheral blood, obtained on day 0 of AZD1222 vaccination. This TCR derives from an adult in good health. In DNA form, the CDR3 reads TGTGCCAGCAGTTACTATCCTCGGTCCCCTCTCGAGCAGTACTTC. It is translated as CASSYYPRSPLEQYF.